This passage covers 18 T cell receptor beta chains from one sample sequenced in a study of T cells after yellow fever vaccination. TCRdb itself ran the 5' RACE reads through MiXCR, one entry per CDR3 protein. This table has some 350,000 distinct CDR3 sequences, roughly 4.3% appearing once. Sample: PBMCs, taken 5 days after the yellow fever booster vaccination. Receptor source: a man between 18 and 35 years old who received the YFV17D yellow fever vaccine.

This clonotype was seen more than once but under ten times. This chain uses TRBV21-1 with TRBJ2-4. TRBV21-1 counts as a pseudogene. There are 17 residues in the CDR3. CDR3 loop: CASSKVESLWTKNIQYF. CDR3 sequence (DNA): TGTGCCAGCAGCAAAGTAGAGAGCCTCTGGACCAAAAACATTCAGTACTTC.

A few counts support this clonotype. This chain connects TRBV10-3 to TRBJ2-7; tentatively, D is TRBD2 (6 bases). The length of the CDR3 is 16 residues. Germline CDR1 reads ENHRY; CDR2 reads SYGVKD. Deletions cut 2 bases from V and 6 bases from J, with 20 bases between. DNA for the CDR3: TGTGCCATCAGTGAGGTTGGAGCACCAGCAGCGGGCGAGCAGTACGTC. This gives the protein CAISEVGAPAAGEQYV.

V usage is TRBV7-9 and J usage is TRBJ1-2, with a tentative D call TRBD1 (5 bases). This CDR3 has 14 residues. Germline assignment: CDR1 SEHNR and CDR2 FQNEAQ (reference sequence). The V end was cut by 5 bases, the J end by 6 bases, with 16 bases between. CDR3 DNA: TGTGCCAGCAGCCGCGGGGCGGGGGTGGATGGCTACACCTTC. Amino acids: CASSRGAGVDGYTF.

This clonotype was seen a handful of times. CDR3: CASSRRRMIGYNQPQHF. DNA of the CDR3: TGTGCCAGTTCGCGGCGGAGGATGATCGGCTATAATCAGCCCCAGCATTTT. This chain connects TRBV6-5 to TRBJ1-5; D is unclear. V lost 9 bases and J lost 4, with 25 bases in between. This CDR3 comprises 17 residues. Germline V gives CDR1 MNHEY, CDR2 SVGAGI.

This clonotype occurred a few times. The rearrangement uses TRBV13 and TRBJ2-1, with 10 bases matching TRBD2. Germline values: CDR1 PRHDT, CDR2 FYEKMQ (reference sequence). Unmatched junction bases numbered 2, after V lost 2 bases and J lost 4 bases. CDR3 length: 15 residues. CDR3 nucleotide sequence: TGTGCCAGCAGCTTACCAGCGGGGGGGTACAATGAGCAGTTCTTC. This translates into CASSLPAGGYNEQFF.

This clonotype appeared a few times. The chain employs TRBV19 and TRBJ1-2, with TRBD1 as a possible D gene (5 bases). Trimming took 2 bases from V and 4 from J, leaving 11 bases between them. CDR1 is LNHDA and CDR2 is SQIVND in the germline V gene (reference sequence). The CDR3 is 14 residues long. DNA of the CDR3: TGTGCCAGTAGTATAATGCAGGGCCGCTATGGCTACACCTTC. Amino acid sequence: CASSIMQGRYGYTF.

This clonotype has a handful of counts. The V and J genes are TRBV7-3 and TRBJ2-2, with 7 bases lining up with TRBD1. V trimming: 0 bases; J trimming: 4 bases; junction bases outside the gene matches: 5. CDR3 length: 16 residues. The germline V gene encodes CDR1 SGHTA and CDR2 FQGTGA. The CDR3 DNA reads TGTGCCAGCAGCTTAACAGGGGGCTATGGCACCGGGGAGCTGTTTTTT. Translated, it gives CASSLTGGYGTGELFF.

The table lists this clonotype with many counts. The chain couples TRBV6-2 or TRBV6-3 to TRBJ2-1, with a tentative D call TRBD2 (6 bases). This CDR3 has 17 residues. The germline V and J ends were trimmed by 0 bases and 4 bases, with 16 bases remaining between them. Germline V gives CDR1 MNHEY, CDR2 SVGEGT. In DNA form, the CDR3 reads TGTGCCAGCAGTTACTCACTCGAGGCGGGGTATTACAATGAGCAGTTCTTC. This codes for CASSYSLEAGYYNEQFF.

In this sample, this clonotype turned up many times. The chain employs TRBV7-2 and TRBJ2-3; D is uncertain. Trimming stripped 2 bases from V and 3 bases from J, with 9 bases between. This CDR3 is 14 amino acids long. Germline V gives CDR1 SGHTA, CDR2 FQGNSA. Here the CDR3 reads CASSLRQPTDTQYF. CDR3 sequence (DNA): TGTGCCAGCAGCTTAAGACAACCGACAGATACGCAGTATTTT.

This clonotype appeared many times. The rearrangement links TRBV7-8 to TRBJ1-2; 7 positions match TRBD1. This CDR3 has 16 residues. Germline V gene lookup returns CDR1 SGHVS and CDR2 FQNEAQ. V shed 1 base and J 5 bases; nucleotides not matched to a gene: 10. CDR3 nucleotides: TGTGCCAGCAGCTTAGGGAGGGGGCGCGCTATTTATGGCTACACCTTC. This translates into CASSLGRGRAIYGYTF.

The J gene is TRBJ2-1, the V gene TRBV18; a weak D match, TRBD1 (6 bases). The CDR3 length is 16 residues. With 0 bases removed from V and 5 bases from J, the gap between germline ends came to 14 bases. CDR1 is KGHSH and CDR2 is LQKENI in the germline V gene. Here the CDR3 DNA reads TGTGCCAGCTCACCACCGGGGCAGGGGTCCCACAATGAGCAGTTCTTC. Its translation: CASSPPGQGSHNEQFF.

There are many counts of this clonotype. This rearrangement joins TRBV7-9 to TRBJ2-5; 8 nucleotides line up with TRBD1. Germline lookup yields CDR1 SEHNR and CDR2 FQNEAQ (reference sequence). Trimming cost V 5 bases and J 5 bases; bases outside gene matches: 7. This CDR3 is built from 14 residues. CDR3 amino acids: CASSRSGGAETQYF. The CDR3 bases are TGTGCCAGCAGCCGATCAGGGGGCGCGGAGACCCAGTACTTC.

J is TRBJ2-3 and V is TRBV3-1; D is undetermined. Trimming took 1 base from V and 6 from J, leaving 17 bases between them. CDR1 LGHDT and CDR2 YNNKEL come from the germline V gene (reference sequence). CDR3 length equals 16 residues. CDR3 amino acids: CASSQVERFHTDTQYF. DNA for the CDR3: TGTGCCAGCAGCCAAGTAGAGCGTTTTCACACGGATACGCAGTATTTT.

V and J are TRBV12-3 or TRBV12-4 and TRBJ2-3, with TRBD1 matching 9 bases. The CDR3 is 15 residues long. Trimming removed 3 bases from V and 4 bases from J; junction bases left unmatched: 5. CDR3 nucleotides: TGTGCCAGCAGTTTCTGGGGACAGGGACCAGATACGCAGTATTTT. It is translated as CASSFWGQGPDTQYF.

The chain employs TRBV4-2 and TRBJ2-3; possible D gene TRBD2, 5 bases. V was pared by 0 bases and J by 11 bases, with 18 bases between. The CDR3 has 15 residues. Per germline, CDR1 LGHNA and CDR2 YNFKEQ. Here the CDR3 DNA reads TGTGCCAGCAGCCAAGAAAGGTGGGGAGCGGCCTTGCAGTATTTT. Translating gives CASSQERWGAALQYF.

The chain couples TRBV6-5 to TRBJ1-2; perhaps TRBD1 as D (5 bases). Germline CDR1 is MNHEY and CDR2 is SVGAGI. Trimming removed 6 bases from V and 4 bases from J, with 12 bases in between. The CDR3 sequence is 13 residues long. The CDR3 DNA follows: TGTGCCAGCAGCCCCGACAGTCCCTATGGCTACACCTTC. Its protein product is CASSPDSPYGYTF.

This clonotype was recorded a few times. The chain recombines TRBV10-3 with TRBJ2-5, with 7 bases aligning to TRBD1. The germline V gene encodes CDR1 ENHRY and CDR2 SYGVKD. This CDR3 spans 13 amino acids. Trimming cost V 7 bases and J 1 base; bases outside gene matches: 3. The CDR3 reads CAIKGAGQETQYF. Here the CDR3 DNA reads TGTGCCATCAAGGGGGCAGGCCAAGAGACCCAGTACTTC.

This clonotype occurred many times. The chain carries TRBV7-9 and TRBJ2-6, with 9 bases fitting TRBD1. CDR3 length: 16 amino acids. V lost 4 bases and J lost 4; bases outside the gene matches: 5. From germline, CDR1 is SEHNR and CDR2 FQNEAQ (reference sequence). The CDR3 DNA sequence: TGTGCCAGCAGCTCGACAGGGGGGGCCGGGGCCAACGTCCTGACTTTC. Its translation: CASSSTGGAGANVLTF.